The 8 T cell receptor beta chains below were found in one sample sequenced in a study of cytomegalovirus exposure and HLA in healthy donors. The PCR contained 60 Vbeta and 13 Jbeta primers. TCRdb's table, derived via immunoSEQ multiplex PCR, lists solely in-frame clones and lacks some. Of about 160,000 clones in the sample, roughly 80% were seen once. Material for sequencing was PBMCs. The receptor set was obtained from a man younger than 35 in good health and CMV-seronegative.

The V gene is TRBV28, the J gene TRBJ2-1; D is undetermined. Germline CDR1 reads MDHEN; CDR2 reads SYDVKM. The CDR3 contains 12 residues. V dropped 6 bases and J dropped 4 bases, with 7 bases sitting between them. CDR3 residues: CASSRRYNEQFF. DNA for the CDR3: TGTGCCAGCAGCCGTCGGTACAATGAGCAGTTCTTC.

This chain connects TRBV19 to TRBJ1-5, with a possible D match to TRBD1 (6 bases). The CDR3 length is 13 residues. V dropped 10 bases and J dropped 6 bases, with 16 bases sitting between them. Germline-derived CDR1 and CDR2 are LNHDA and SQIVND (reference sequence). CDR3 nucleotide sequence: TGTGCCACCCAGGGGCGATTGAGTCAGCCCCAGCATTTT. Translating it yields CATQGRLSQPQHF.

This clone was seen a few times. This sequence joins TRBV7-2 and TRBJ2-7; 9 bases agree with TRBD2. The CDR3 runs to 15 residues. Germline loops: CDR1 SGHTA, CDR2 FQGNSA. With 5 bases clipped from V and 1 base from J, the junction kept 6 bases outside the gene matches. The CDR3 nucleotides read TGTGCCAGCAGCCCGACTAGCGGATTATCCTACGAGCAGTACTTC. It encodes CASSPTSGLSYEQYF.

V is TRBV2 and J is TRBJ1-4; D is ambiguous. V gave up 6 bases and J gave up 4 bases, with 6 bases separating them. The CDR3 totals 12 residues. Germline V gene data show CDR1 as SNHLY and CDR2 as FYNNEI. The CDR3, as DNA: TGTGCCAGCAGGGGCCTTAATGAAAAACTGTTTTTT. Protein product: CASRGLNEKLFF. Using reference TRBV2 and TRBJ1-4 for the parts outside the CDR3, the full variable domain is EPEVTQTPSHQVTQMGQEVILRCVPISNHLYFYWYRQILGQKVEFLVSFYNNEISEKSEIFDDQFSVERPDGSNFTLKIRSTKLEDSAMYFCASRGLNEKLFFGSGTQLSVL.

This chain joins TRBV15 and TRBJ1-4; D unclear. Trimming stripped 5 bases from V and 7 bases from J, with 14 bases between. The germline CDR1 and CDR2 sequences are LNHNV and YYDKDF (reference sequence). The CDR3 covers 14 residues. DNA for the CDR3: TGTGCCACCAGCGGCCTGCAGTCTGGTGAAAAACTGTTTTTT. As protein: CATSGLQSGEKLFF.

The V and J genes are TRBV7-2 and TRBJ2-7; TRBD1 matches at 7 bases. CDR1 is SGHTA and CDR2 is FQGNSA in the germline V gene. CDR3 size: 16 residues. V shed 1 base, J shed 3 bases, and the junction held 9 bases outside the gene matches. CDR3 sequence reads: CASSLEGTVFIYEQYF. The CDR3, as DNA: TGTGCCAGCAGCTTAGAGGGGACAGTTTTCATCTACGAGCAGTACTTC.

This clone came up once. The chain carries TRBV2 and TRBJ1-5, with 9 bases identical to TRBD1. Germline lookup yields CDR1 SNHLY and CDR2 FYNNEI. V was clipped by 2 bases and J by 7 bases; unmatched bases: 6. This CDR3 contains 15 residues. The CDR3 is CASSERDRARQPQHF. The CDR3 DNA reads TGTGCCAGCAGTGAAAGGGACAGGGCACGACAGCCCCAGCATTTT.

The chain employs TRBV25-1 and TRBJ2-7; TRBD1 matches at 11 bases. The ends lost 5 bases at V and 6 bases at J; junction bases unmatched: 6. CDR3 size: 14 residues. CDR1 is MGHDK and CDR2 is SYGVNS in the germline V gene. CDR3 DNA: TGTGCCAGCAGTCCCCGGACAGGGGGCCTCGAGCAGTACTTC. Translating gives CASSPRTGGLEQYF.